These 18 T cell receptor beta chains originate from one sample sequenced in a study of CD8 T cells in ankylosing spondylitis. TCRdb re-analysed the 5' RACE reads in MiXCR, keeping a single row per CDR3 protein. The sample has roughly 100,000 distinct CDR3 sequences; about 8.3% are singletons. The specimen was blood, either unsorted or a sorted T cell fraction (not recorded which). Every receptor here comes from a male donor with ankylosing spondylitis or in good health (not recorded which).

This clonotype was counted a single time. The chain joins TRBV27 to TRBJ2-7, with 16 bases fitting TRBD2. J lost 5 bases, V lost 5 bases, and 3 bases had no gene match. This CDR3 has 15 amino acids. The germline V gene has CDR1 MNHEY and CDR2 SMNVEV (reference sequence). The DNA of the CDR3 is TGTGCCAGCAGTCCCGGGACTAGCGGGAGGGACGAGCAGTACTTC. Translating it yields CASSPGTSGRDEQYF.

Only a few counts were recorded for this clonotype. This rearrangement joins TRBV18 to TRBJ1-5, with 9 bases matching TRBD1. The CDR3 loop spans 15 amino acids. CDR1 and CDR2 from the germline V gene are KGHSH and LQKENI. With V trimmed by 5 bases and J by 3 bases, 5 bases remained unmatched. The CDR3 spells CASSSGQGSNQPQHF. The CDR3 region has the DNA TGTGCCAGCTCATCGGGACAGGGCTCCAATCAGCCCCAGCATTTT.

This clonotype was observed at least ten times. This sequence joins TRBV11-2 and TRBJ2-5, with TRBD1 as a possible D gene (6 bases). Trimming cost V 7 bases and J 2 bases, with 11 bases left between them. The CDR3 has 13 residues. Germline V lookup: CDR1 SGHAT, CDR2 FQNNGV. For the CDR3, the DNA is TGTGCCAGCAACCGAGACAGGCAAGAGACCCAGTACTTC. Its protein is CASNRDRQETQYF.

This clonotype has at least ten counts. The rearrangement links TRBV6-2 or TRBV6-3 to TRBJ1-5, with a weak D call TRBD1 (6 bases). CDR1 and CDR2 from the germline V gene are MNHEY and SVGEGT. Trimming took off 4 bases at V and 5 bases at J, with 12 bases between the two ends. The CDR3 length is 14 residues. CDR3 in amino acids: CASSSFRTDQPQHF. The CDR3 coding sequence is TGTGCCAGCAGTTCTTTTCGGACAGATCAGCCCCAGCATTTT.

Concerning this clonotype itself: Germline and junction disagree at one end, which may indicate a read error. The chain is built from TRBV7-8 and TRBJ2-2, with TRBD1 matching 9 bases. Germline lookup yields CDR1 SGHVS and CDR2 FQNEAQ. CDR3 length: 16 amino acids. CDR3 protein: CASSQRGTGTTGALFF. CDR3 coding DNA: TGTGCCAGCAGCCAAAGAGGGACAGGGACCACCGGGGCGCTGTTTTTT.

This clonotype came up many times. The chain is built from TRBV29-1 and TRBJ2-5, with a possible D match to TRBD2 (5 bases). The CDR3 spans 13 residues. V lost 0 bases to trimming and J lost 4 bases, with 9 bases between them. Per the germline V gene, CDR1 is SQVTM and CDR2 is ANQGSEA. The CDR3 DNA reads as TGCAGCGTTGAAGATGGCCGGGGAGAGACCCAGTACTTC. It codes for CSVEDGRGETQYF.

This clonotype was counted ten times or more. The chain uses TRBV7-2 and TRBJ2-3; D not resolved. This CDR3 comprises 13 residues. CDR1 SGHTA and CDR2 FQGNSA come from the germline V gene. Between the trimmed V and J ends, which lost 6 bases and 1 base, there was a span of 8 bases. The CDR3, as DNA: TGTGCCAGCAGGCCTGGGGGCACAGATACGCAGTATTTT. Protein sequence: CASRPGGTDTQYF.

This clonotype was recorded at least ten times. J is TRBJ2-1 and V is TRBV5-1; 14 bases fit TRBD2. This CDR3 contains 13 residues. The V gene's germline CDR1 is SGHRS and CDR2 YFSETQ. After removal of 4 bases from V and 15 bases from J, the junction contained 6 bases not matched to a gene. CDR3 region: CASSTGTSGGWFF. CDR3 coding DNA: TGCGCCAGCAGCACCGGGACTAGCGGGGGCTGGTTCTTC. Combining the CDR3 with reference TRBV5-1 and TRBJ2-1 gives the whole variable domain KAGVTQTPRYLIKTRGQQVTLSCSPISGHRSVSWYQQTPGQGLQFLFEYFSETQRNKGNFPGRFSGRQFSNSRSEMNVSTLELGDSALYLCASSTGTSGGWFFGPGTRLTVL.

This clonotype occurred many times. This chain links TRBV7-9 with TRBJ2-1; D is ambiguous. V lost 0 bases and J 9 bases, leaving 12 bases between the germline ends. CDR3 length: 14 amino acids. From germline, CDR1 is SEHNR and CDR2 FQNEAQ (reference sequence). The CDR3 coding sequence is TGTGCCAGCAGCTTAGCGGTTCCTTACGCTGAGCAGTTCTTC. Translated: CASSLAVPYAEQFF.

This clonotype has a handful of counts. The CDR3 protein is CASSPGDRGHNEQFF. The CDR3 DNA sequence: TGTGCCAGCAGCCCAGGGGACAGGGGCCACAATGAGCAGTTCTTC. The chain recombines TRBV7-9 with TRBJ2-1; the match to TRBD1 covers 10 bases. The CDR3 contains 15 residues. Per germline, CDR1 SEHNR and CDR2 FQNEAQ (reference sequence). Germline trimming cut 5 bases from V and 5 bases from J; bases unmatched to any gene: 6.

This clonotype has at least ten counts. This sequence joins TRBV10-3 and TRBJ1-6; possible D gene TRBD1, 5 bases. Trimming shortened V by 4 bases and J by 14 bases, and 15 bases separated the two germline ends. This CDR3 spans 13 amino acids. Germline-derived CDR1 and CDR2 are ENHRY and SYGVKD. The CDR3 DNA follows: TGTGCCATCAGTGGTATGAGGGGATTTTCCCTCCACTTT. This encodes CAISGMRGFSLHF.

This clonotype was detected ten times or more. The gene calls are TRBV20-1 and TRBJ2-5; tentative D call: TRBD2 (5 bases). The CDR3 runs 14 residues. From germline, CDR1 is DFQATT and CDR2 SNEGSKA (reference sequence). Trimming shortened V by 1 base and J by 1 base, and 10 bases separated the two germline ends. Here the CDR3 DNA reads TGCAGTGCTAGAGTCGGGGTTTCCCAAGAGACCCAGTACTTC. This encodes CSARVGVSQETQYF.

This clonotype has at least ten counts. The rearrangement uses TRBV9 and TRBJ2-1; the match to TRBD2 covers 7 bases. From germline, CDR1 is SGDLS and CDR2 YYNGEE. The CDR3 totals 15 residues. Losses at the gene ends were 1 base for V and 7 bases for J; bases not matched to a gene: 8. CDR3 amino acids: CASSVFEGGLNEQFF. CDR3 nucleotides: TGTGCCAGCAGCGTATTTGAGGGAGGGCTTAATGAGCAGTTCTTC.

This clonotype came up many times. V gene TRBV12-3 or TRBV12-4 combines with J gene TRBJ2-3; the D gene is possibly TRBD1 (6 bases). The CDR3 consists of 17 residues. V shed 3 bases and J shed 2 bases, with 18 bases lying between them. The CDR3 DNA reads TGTGCCAGCAGTTTCTCGTGGGGGACAAGTAACACAGATACGCAGTATTTT. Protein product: CASSFSWGTSNTDTQYF.

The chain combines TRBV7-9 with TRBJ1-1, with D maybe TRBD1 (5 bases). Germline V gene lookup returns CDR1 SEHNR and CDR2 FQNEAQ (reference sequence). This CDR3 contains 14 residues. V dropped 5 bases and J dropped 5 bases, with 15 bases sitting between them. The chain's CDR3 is CASSPLGGGTEAFF. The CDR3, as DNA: TGTGCCAGCAGCCCTCTGGGCGGGGGGACTGAAGCTTTCTTT.

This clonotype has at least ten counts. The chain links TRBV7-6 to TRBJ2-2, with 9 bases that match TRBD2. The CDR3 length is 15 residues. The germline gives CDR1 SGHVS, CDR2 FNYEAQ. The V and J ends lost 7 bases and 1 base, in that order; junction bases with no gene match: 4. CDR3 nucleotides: TGTGCCAGCACCGTTAGCGGGAGGAACACCGGGGAGCTGTTTTTT. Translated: CASTVSGRNTGELFF.

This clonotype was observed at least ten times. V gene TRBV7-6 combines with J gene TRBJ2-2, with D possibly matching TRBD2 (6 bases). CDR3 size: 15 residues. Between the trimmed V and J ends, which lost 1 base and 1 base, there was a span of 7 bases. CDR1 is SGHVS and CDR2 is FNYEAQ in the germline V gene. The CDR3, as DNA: TGTGCCAGCAGCTTAGAAGCGGGGAACACCGGGGAGCTGTTTTTT. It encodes CASSLEAGNTGELFF. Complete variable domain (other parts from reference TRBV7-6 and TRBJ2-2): GAGVSQSPRYKVTKRGQDVALRCDPISGHVSLYWYRQALGQGPEFLTYFNYEAQQDKSGLPNDRFSAERPEGSISTLTIQRTEQRDSAMYRCASSLEAGNTGELFFGEGSRLTVL.

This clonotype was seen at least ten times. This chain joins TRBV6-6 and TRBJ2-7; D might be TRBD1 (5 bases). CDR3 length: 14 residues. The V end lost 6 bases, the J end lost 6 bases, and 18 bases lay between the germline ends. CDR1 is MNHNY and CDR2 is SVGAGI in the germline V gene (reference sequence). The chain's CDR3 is CASSPWSGKSEQYF. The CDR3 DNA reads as TGTGCCAGCAGCCCTTGGTCAGGGAAGAGCGAGCAGTACTTC.